Below are 24 T cell receptor beta chains sequenced from a single sample in a study of post-analysis software for immune sequencing data. Study-level findings and limits: Patients carried roughly five TRBV segments more frequently than controls did, and TRBV5-6, TRBV5-1 and TRBV20-1 were among them.

Antigens of these TCRs are unknown. cDNA libraries for TCR beta contained unique molecular identifiers. TCRdb independently ran MiXCR on the PCR reads; one entry per CDR3 protein. The repertoire consists of hundreds of thousands of distinct CDR3 sequences, with roughly 27% occurring once and the leading ten covering around 0.56%. The sample consisted of blood. Every receptor here comes from a girl aged 5 to 17 with multiple sclerosis.

The genes are TRBV6-2 or TRBV6-3 and TRBJ2-1, with D maybe TRBD2 (5 bases). The V end lost 6 bases, the J end lost 9 bases, and 15 bases lay between the germline ends. Germline V gene lookup returns CDR1 MNHEY and CDR2 SVGEGT. This CDR3 is 13 amino acids long. The DNA for the CDR3 is TGTGCCAGCAGCCCCGGGCCCCGGGGTGAGCAGTTCTTC. This codes for CASSPGPRGEQFF.

This clonotype showed up just once. The conserved phenylalanine or tryptophan normally closing the CDR3 is absent here, so this likely arose from a read error. The chain uses TRBV4-3 and TRBJ1-1; a possible D gene is TRBD1 (6 bases). V lost 0 bases and J lost 4, with 12 bases in between. The germline gives CDR1 LGHNA, CDR2 YSLEER. The CDR3 is 15 residues long. CDR3 in DNA: TGCGCCAGCAGCCAAGATGACAGGCGAGGCACTGAAGCTTTCTTG. It yields the protein CASSQDDRRGTEAFL.

This chain joins TRBV5-1 and TRBJ2-5, with a weak D call TRBD1 (5 bases). V dropped 5 bases and J dropped 5 bases, with 13 bases sitting between them. The germline V gene encodes CDR1 SGHRS and CDR2 YFSETQ. The CDR3 sequence is 13 residues long. The CDR3 reads CASRSAGKETQYF. The CDR3 DNA is TGCGCCAGCAGGTCCGCAGGGAAGGAGACCCAGTACTTC. Full variable domain (remainder filled in from reference TRBV5-1 and TRBJ2-5): KAGVTQTPRYLIKTRGQQVTLSCSPISGHRSVSWYQQTPGQGLQFLFEYFSETQRNKGNFPGRFSGRQFSNSRSEMNVSTLELGDSALYLCASRSAGKETQYFGPGTRLLVL.

The chain combines TRBV5-1 with TRBJ2-7; TRBD2 matches at 12 bases. The CDR3 is 18 amino acids. Germline loops: CDR1 SGHRS, CDR2 YFSETQ. The trim removed 0 bases at V and 5 bases at J, leaving 12 bases unmatched. The CDR3 is CASSLAGLAGHLDNEQYF. The CDR3 coding sequence is TGCGCCAGCAGCTTGGCTGGACTAGCGGGACACCTGGATAACGAGCAGTACTTC.

The V and J genes are TRBV9 and TRBJ2-1, with D tentatively TRBD2 (5 bases). The V and J ends lost 0 bases and 0 bases respectively, with 7 bases between them. The CDR3 extends over 15 amino acids. Germline assignment: CDR1 SGDLS and CDR2 YYNGEE. The CDR3 spells CASSVETSSYNEQFF. As DNA, the CDR3 is TGTGCCAGCAGCGTAGAAACTAGCTCCTACAATGAGCAGTTCTTC. The full variable domain, with the rest looked up from reference TRBV9 and TRBJ2-1, is DSGVTQTPKHLITATGQRVTLRCSPRSGDLSVYWYQQSLDQGLQFLIQYYNGEERAKGNILERFSAQQFPDLHSELNLSSLELGDSALYFCASSVETSSYNEQFFGPGTRLTVL.

This clonotype was counted between two and nine times. The chain carries TRBV20-1 and TRBJ2-5, with TRBD2 matching 11 bases. This CDR3 spans 14 amino acids. Germline V gene data show CDR1 as DFQATT and CDR2 as SNEGSKA (reference sequence). V dropped 6 bases and J dropped 3; count of bases not matched to a gene: 6. The CDR3 protein is CSAHPLAGEETQYF. CDR3 coding DNA: TGCAGTGCACATCCACTAGCGGGGGAAGAGACCCAGTACTTC.

The V call is TRBV28, the J call TRBJ2-7; 8 bases are shared with TRBD2. The CDR3 totals 10 residues. Germline trimming cut 11 bases from V and 8 bases from J; bases unmatched to any gene: 5. Germline V gives CDR1 MDHEN, CDR2 SYDVKM. DNA of the CDR3: TGTGCCGCGGGGGGCTCCCAGCAGTACTTC. It is translated as CAAGGSQQYF.

The chain employs TRBV29-1 and TRBJ2-7; D unresolved. V gave up 1 base and J gave up 7 bases, with 20 bases separating them. From germline, CDR1 is SQVTM and CDR2 ANQGSEA. The CDR3 totals 15 residues. The CDR3 reads CSVEGAAASYNEQYF. For the CDR3, the DNA is TGCAGCGTTGAAGGGGCGGCTGCTTCCTACAATGAGCAGTACTTC.

This chain connects TRBV7-9 to TRBJ2-7; D possibly corresponds to TRBD2 (5 bases). This CDR3 contains 13 residues. The germline gives CDR1 SEHNR, CDR2 FQNEAQ (reference sequence). V lost 5 bases to trimming and J lost 7 bases, with 15 bases between them. The CDR3 loop is CASSPGLGNEQYF. CDR3 sequence (DNA): TGTGCCAGCAGCCCTGGACTTGGAAATGAGCAGTACTTC.

The chain is built from TRBV6-5 and TRBJ2-3; TRBD2 agrees at 9 bases. J gave up 2 bases and V 6 bases, and 9 bases lay outside the gene matches. Germline V lookup: CDR1 MNHEY, CDR2 SVGAGI. The CDR3 is 16 residues long. The CDR3 coding sequence is TGTGCCAGCAGACCCTGGAGCGGGGGGTACACAGATACGCAGTATTTT. Encoded protein: CASRPWSGGYTDTQYF.

The J gene is TRBJ1-6, the V gene TRBV5-1; D possibly corresponds to TRBD1 (6 bases). Germline values: CDR1 SGHRS, CDR2 YFSETQ. Trimming took off 4 bases at V and 9 bases at J, with 20 bases between the two ends. This CDR3 has 16 residues. CDR3 sequence reads: CASSPGLGALISPLHF. As DNA, the CDR3 is TGCGCCAGCAGCCCCGGGTTGGGGGCGCTTATTTCACCCCTCCACTTT.

This chain uses TRBV6-2 or TRBV6-3 with TRBJ2-1; unclear D gene. CDR3 length: 14 amino acids. The germline CDR1 and CDR2 sequences are MNHEY and SVGEGT. Trimming stripped 2 bases from V and 4 bases from J, with 9 bases between. The CDR3 loop reads CASSYRAAYNEQFF. CDR3 in DNA: TGTGCCAGCAGTTACAGGGCGGCATACAATGAGCAGTTCTTC.

This clonotype was counted at least ten times. The chain couples TRBV10-3 to TRBJ2-7, with D maybe TRBD1 (5 bases). Germline lookup yields CDR1 ENHRY and CDR2 SYGVKD. The CDR3 has 13 residues. Trimming removed 0 bases at V and 2 bases at J, with 5 bases between. The CDR3 DNA reads as TGTGCCATCAGTGAGTCGACAGCCTACGAGCAGTACTTC. Translation: CAISESTAYEQYF.

The V call is TRBV5-1, the J call TRBJ1-1; D gene unclear. Trimming removed 3 bases from V and 1 base from J, with 13 bases in between. The CDR3 loop spans 15 amino acids. CDR1 is SGHRS and CDR2 is YFSETQ in the germline V gene. This CDR3 reads CASSWAATANTEAFF. For the CDR3, the DNA is TGCGCCAGCAGCTGGGCAGCCACGGCGAACACTGAAGCTTTCTTT.

This clonotype showed up just once. The V gene is TRBV7-2, the J gene TRBJ2-2; possible D gene TRBD2, 7 bases. The V gene's germline CDR1 is SGHTA and CDR2 FQGNSA. The V and J ends lost 5 bases and 3 bases respectively, with 16 bases between them. The CDR3 runs 16 residues. Here the CDR3 DNA reads TGTGCCAGCAGCCCAGGGGCGGGAGTGTACACCGGGGAGCTGTTTTTT. Its translation: CASSPGAGVYTGELFF.

This chain connects TRBV20-1 to TRBJ1-2; D unresolved. This CDR3 is built from 13 residues. Germline CDR1 DFQATT, CDR2 SNEGSKA (reference sequence). Trimming left V 3 bases short and J 1 base short, with 9 bases between. The DNA for the CDR3 is TGCAGTGCTAGGGAAGAAAGTAACTATGGCTACACCTTC. Protein product: CSAREESNYGYTF.

CDR3 sequence: CSARDPGANIQYF. CDR3 nucleotide sequence: TGCAGTGCTAGAGATCCGGGAGCGAACATTCAGTACTTC. This chain links TRBV20-1 with TRBJ2-4, with a tentative D call TRBD2 (6 bases). V dropped 0 bases and J dropped 7 bases, with 10 bases sitting between them. CDR1 and CDR2 (germline): DFQATT, SNEGSKA (reference sequence). The CDR3 consists of 13 residues.

This clonotype was detected a few times. This chain uses TRBV7-2 with TRBJ2-5, with 8 bases lining up with TRBD2. There are 14 residues in the CDR3. The junction had 11 bases not matched to a gene; V was cut back by 1 base and J by 13 bases. Germline-derived CDR1 and CDR2 are SGHTA and FQGNSA. CDR3 amino acids: CASSLGVLAAAGYF. The DNA for the CDR3 is TGTGCCAGCAGCTTAGGGGTACTAGCGGCGGCGGGGTACTTC.

V usage is TRBV5-1 and J usage is TRBJ2-4, with D perhaps TRBD1 (6 bases). From germline, CDR1 is SGHRS and CDR2 YFSETQ. The CDR3 has 13 amino acids. Deletions cut 4 bases from V and 5 bases from J, with 10 bases between. CDR3 protein: CASSGGGENIQYF. The DNA for the CDR3 is TGCGCCAGCAGCGGTGGGGGCGAAAACATTCAGTACTTC.

The rearrangement uses TRBV6-1 and TRBJ2-7, with D perhaps matching TRBD2 (6 bases). This CDR3 is built from 15 residues. V lost 0 bases and J lost 4, with 13 bases in between. CDR1 is MNHNS and CDR2 is SASEGT in the germline V gene. The CDR3 nucleotides are TGTGCCAGCAGTGAAGCCGGCGGGGCTTCTTACGAGCAGTACTTC. Its protein product is CASSEAGGASYEQYF.

This clonotype has just a few counts. The CDR3 DNA sequence: TGTGCCAGCAGCCCCCTAGGGGTGAGCTCCTACGAGCAGTACTTC. Protein sequence: CASSPLGVSSYEQYF. The chain recombines TRBV6-2 or TRBV6-3 with TRBJ2-7; a weak D match, TRBD1 (5 bases). The CDR3 has 15 amino acids. The V gene lost 6 bases and the J gene lost 0 bases, with 15 bases spanning the gap. Looked up from germline, CDR1 is MNHEY and CDR2 is SVGEGT.

The rearrangement joins TRBV28 to TRBJ1-2; possibly TRBD1 for D (6 bases). This CDR3 has 10 amino acids. Trimming took off 11 bases at V and 5 bases at J, with 9 bases between the two ends. The germline CDR1 and CDR2 sequences are MDHEN and SYDVKM. CDR3 in amino acids: CAARGYGYTF. Here the CDR3 DNA reads TGTGCCGCCAGGGGATATGGCTACACCTTC.

With respect to this clonotype: A read error is likely, as this CDR3 ends without the conserved phenylalanine or tryptophan. The chain recombines TRBV4-3 with TRBJ2-7; no definite D call. The V end lost 0 bases, the J end lost 0 bases, and 12 bases lay between the germline ends. The CDR3 spans 16 residues. Germline CDR1 reads LGHNA; CDR2 reads YSLEER. The CDR3, as DNA: TGCGCCAGCAGCCAAGATTCCCAGATAAGCTCCTACGAGCAGTACCTC. Translating it yields CASSQDSQISSYEQYL.

The chain employs TRBV7-9 and TRBJ2-3; 10 bases fit TRBD2. Germline assignment: CDR1 SEHNR and CDR2 FQNEAQ (reference sequence). V lost 9 bases, J lost 1 base, and 4 bases stayed unmatched. CDR3 length: 14 residues. The DNA of the CDR3 is TGTGCCAGGGGGGGGACTAGCGGCACAGATACGCAGTATTTT. This encodes CARGGTSGTDTQYF.